The 16 T cell receptor beta chains below were found in one sample sequenced in a study of shared clonotypes between healthy human individuals. Produced via immunoSEQ multiplex PCR; TCRdb's table is partial and in-frame only. The sample carries roughly 2.1 million clones, more than 85% recorded once. Naive CD8 cells were CD45RO-negative, positively selected for CCR7, excluding terminally differentiated effector memory CD45RA+ cells. Sequencing used naive CD8+ T cells from PBMCs. These receptors were taken from a man aged 18 to 30 in good health. Some clones in this sample may be carry-over from other donors' samples.

This chain connects TRBV4-1 to TRBJ2-7; the D call may be TRBD1 or TRBD2 (5 bases each). Trimming pared 1 base from V and 0 bases from J, leaving 10 bases between. The V gene's germline CDR1 is MGHRA and CDR2 YSYEKL. The CDR3 runs 15 residues. CDR3 in DNA: TGCGCCAGCAGCCAAGTTCAGGGACCCTCCTACGAGCAGTACTTC. Translating it yields CASSQVQGPSYEQYF.

V usage is TRBV4-3 and J usage is TRBJ2-3; the match to TRBD2 covers 11 bases. V lost 4 bases and J lost 2; bases outside the gene matches: 5. This CDR3 contains 16 residues. Germline-derived CDR1 and CDR2 are LGHNA and YSLEER. The CDR3 DNA follows: TGCGCCAGCAGCCTCGTACTAGCGGGAGTCACAGATACGCAGTATTTT. It is translated as CASSLVLAGVTDTQYF.

The V call is TRBV7-9, the J call TRBJ2-7, with TRBD1 matching 9 bases. Germline V gene lookup returns CDR1 SEHNR and CDR2 FQNEAQ (reference sequence). V was clipped by 6 bases and J by 2 bases; unmatched bases: 5. The CDR3 loop spans 14 amino acids. CDR3 sequence reads: CASSQWDRAYEQYF. The CDR3 nucleotides read TGTGCCAGCAGTCAATGGGACAGGGCCTACGAGCAGTACTTC.

The rearrangement links TRBV6-5 to TRBJ2-7; 9 bases line up with TRBD1. Trimming removed 5 bases from V and 3 bases from J; junction bases left unmatched: 8. CDR1 MNHEY and CDR2 SVGAGI come from the germline V gene. The CDR3 consists of 15 residues. The CDR3 here is CASSIIQGAYYEQYF. The CDR3 DNA follows: TGTGCCAGCAGTATTATACAGGGGGCATACTACGAGCAGTACTTC.

V is TRBV27 and J is TRBJ2-7, with a weak D call TRBD2 (6 bases). The CDR3 runs 15 residues. The germline V and J ends were trimmed by 4 bases and 3 bases, with 16 bases remaining between them. Germline assignment: CDR1 MNHEY and CDR2 SMNVEV (reference sequence). CDR3 sequence reads: CASSSPLGLNYEQYF. In DNA form, the CDR3 reads TGTGCCAGCAGTTCCCCCCTCGGACTAAACTACGAGCAGTACTTC.

The J gene is TRBJ1-4, the V gene TRBV7-9, with 9 bases lining up with TRBD1. Trimming at V came to 5 bases and at J to 8 bases, leaving 9 bases not matched to a gene. The CDR3 extends over 15 amino acids. In germline, CDR1 is SEHNR, CDR2 FQNEAQ (reference sequence). CDR3 sequence: CASSPAGTGWEKLFF. The DNA of the CDR3 is TGTGCCAGCAGCCCCGCCGGGACAGGGTGGGAAAAACTGTTTTTT.

On this clone itself: Different DNA sequences within this sample yield the same CDR3. The chain couples TRBV5-1 to TRBJ2-1; no reliable D call. Trimming took off 0 bases at V and 0 bases at J, with 7 bases between the two ends. Per germline, CDR1 SGHRS and CDR2 YFSETQ. This CDR3 has 15 amino acids. Here the CDR3 DNA reads TGCGCCAGCAGCTTGGGGGCGAGCTCCTACAATGAGCAGTTCTTC. Amino acid sequence: CASSLGASSYNEQFF.

The rearrangement uses TRBV4-2 and TRBJ1-2; D uncertain. Germline-derived CDR1 and CDR2 are LGHNA and YNFKEQ. The CDR3 runs 13 residues. V shed 4 bases and J shed 7 bases, with 13 bases lying between them. The CDR3 here is CASSLLREAGYTF. CDR3 in DNA: TGTGCCAGCAGCCTCCTCCGGGAGGCTGGCTACACCTTC.

The chain is built from TRBV9 and TRBJ2-1; TRBD1 matches 8 bases. The V segment lost 4 bases and the J segment 6 bases; nucleotides outside the gene matches: 12. CDR3 length equals 16 residues. Germline V CDR1 and CDR2: SGDLS, YYNGEE. The CDR3 nucleotides read TGTGCCAGCAGCCTCAGGGTAGGACAGGGAGTCAATGAGCAGTTCTTC. This encodes CASSLRVGQGVNEQFF.

Worth noting for this clone: Other nucleotide sequences in the sample specify the same CDR3. The chain employs TRBV4-1 and TRBJ2-7; either TRBD1 or TRBD2 may supply D (5 bases each). From germline, CDR1 is MGHRA and CDR2 YSYEKL. The V end lost 0 bases, the J end lost 3 bases, and 6 bases lay between the germline ends. This CDR3 has 13 amino acids. The CDR3 sequence: CASSQERGYEQYF. For the CDR3, the DNA is TGCGCCAGCAGCCAAGAGAGGGGCTACGAGCAGTACTTC.

The chain couples TRBV7-2 to TRBJ1-2; a weak D match, TRBD1 (5 bases). V was pared by 5 bases and J by 0 bases, with 25 bases between. Germline V lookup: CDR1 SGHTA, CDR2 FQGNSA. The CDR3 sequence is 19 residues long. CDR3 in amino acids: CASSHSSWGIISANYGYTF. The CDR3 nucleotides are TGTGCCAGCAGCCATAGTTCGTGGGGGATAATCTCAGCTAACTATGGCTACACCTTC.

V usage is TRBV5-3 and J usage is TRBJ1-2; D may be TRBD1 (5 bases). TRBV5-3 is assigned to the ORF class and has an uncertain function. This CDR3 is 15 amino acids long. V dropped 2 bases and J dropped 1 base, with 12 bases sitting between them. CDR3 coding DNA: TGTGCCAGAAGCTTCCGGACACCTGATAACTATGGCTACACCTTC. It yields the protein CARSFRTPDNYGYTF.

The chain carries TRBV29-1 and TRBJ2-7; tentatively, D is TRBD1 (6 bases). V was pared by 4 bases and J by 4 bases, with 8 bases between. The CDR3 consists of 11 residues. CDR1 and CDR2 (germline): SQVTM, ANQGSEA. The CDR3 sequence: CSVGDRYEQYF. The CDR3 nucleotides read TGCAGCGTTGGTGACAGGTACGAGCAGTACTTC.

V is TRBV29-1 and J is TRBJ2-7, with 7 bases matching TRBD2. V trimming: 2 bases; J trimming: 0 bases; junction bases outside the gene matches: 10. The CDR3 runs to 16 residues. Looked up from germline, CDR1 is SQVTM and CDR2 is ANQGSEA. The CDR3 loop reads CSVETSVGISSYEQYF. The CDR3 region has the DNA TGCAGCGTTGAAACTAGCGTCGGAATAAGCTCCTACGAGCAGTACTTC.

A single count supports this clone. J is TRBJ2-5 and V is TRBV6-6; TRBD2 agrees at 11 bases. The CDR3 runs to 15 residues. Germline CDR1 is MNHNY and CDR2 is SVGAGI (reference sequence). V gave up 5 bases and J gave up 2 bases; unmatched junction bases: 4. This CDR3 reads CASSQGLAAQETQYF. The CDR3 nucleotides read TGTGCCAGCAGTCAGGGACTAGCGGCACAAGAGACCCAGTACTTC.

This chain links TRBV4-3 with TRBJ2-1, with 8 nucleotides matching TRBD1. Germline loops: CDR1 LGHNA, CDR2 YSLEER. The CDR3 has 15 residues. Trimming at V came to 4 bases and at J to 6 bases, leaving 8 bases not matched to a gene. The CDR3 nucleotides read TGCGCCAGCAGCCCCGACAGGGGCGTATTCAATGAGCAGTTCTTC. Amino acids: CASSPDRGVFNEQFF.